This TCR beta chain was documented in a study of regulatory T cells in long-lasting Graves disease. The CDR3 is 16 residues long. The trim removed 7 bases at V and 7 bases at J, leaving 14 bases unmatched. Arm-PCR of CDR3 regions and iRepertoire HTBI primers were used to build TCR beta libraries. One entry per CDR3 protein, called by TCRdb with MiXCR from the multiplex PCR reads. The table records 320,000 or so distinct CDR3 sequences, more than 15% of them present only once. Study conclusions and caveats: Limited samples may have lowered accuracy. Those with persistent disease had in common more public clonotypes (around 2,500) than new patients (around 910). Thyroid tissue was not studied; only peripheral blood was. TRBV28 was favored in persistent disease, as were TRBJ1-2 and TRBJ2-5.

This clonotype was seen repeatedly, ten times or more. The antigen is not known. Described time point: newly diagnosed GD, antithyroid drugs for less than 3 months. Scientists built the TCR library using RNA that was extracted from PBMCs. The source was peripheral blood mononuclear cells (PBMCs), collected at new diagnosis, from a patient treated with antithyroid drugs. The J gene is TRBJ2-1, the V gene TRBV12-3 or TRBV12-4; 9 bases match TRBD2. The TCR comes from a female donor with Graves disease. Here the CDR3 reads CASKFSRREGRNEQFF. The CDR3 DNA is TGTGCCAGCAAGTTCTCGAGGCGGGAGGGCCGGAATGAGCAGTTCTTC.